The 27 T cell receptor beta chains below all came from one sample that was sequenced in a study of beta chain features in type 1 diabetes. Expressed TCRB transcripts were sequenced because the isolated RNA had all been reverse transcribed beforehand. TCRdb's table, derived via immunoSEQ multiplex PCR, lists solely in-frame clones and lacks some. The sample holds 500,000 to 850,000 clones, about 14% seen once. Whole-study findings and limits: Moderate yet significant TCRB CDR3 shortening was seen in Type 1 diabetes patients in all four CD4+ subsets.

Their antigens remain unidentified. Sequenced input: naive CD4+ T cells from blood. The receptors shown here come from a man aged 18 to 35 with type 1 diabetes.

As DNA, the CDR3 is TGTGCCAGCAGCCAAGGGACTAGTGCCTGGCAAGAGACCCAGTACTTC. This codes for CASSQGTSAWQETQYF. The V gene is TRBV4-2, the J gene TRBJ2-5; TRBD2 matches 7 bases. CDR1 and CDR2 (germline): LGHNA, YNFKEQ. J gave up 2 bases and V 1 base, and 7 bases lay outside the gene matches. The CDR3 length is 16 residues.

The chain joins TRBV11-3 to TRBJ2-4; weak D call: TRBD2 (6 bases). Trimming took off 4 bases at V and 8 bases at J, with 12 bases between the two ends. The germline V gene encodes CDR1 SGHNT and CDR2 YENEEA. The CDR3 is 13 residues long. Here the CDR3 reads CASSSGGRDIQYF. The CDR3 coding sequence is TGTGCCAGCAGCTCCGGGGGACGAGACATTCAGTACTTC.

A few counts support this clone. CDR3 sequence: CASTDSSNYGYTF. CDR3 coding DNA: TGCGCCAGCACGGACAGCTCTAACTATGGCTACACCTTC. The chain recombines TRBV5-1 with TRBJ1-2; perhaps TRBD1 as D (6 bases). Germline V gives CDR1 SGHRS, CDR2 YFSETQ. The CDR3 has 13 residues. V lost 6 bases to trimming and J lost 0 bases, with 9 bases between them.

A few counts support this clone. The chain uses TRBV30 and TRBJ1-2, with D perhaps TRBD1 (6 bases). From germline, CDR1 is GTSNPN and CDR2 SVGIG (reference sequence). The CDR3 contains 15 residues. The CDR3 nucleotides are TGTGCTTACGAGAGGGGGGTCCGGAGCCCTTATGGCTACACCTTC. Encoded protein: CAYERGVRSPYGYTF.

The chain combines TRBV15 with TRBJ2-1; 8 bases fit TRBD2. Trimming removed 0 bases from V and 7 bases from J; junction bases left unmatched: 11. Per the germline V gene, CDR1 is LNHNV and CDR2 is YYDKDF (reference sequence). The CDR3 extends over 17 amino acids. The CDR3 DNA sequence: TGTGCCACCAGCAGAGATTACCAACCGGGGGGGAAAAATGAGCAGTTCTTC. Protein: CATSRDYQPGGKNEQFF.

The rearrangement links TRBV7-2 to TRBJ2-6; unclear D gene. Germline V gives CDR1 SGHTA, CDR2 FQGNSA. The V end lost 5 bases, the J end lost 0 bases, and 8 bases lay between the germline ends. The CDR3 runs to 15 residues. CDR3 bases: TGTGCCAGCAGCCCCGGAGCCTCTGGGGCCAACGTCCTGACTTTC. Amino acids: CASSPGASGANVLTF. The variable domain in full, completed from reference TRBV7-2 and TRBJ2-6, reads GAGVSQSPSNKVTEKGKDVELRCDPISGHTALYWYRQSLGQGLEFLIYFQGNSAPDKSGLPSDRFSAERTGGSVSTLTIQRTQQEDSAVYLCASSPGASGANVLTFGAGSRLTVL.

This clone was seen more than once but under ten times. J is TRBJ2-5 and V is TRBV28, with 11 bases identical to TRBD2. The junction had 5 bases not matched to a gene; V was cut back by 5 bases and J by 3 bases. The CDR3 is 15 amino acids. Germline V CDR1 and CDR2: MDHEN, SYDVKM. DNA of the CDR3: TGTGCCAGCAGTCCCTTGGGACTAGCGGAAGAGACCCAGTACTTC. Its protein product is CASSPLGLAEETQYF.

The chain uses TRBV6-1 and TRBJ1-2; D might be TRBD1 (5 bases). The germline V gene encodes CDR1 MNHNS and CDR2 SASEGT. The CDR3 spans 14 residues. Trimming removed 5 bases at V and 7 bases at J, with 17 bases between. The CDR3 nucleotides are TGTGCCAGCAGTTTTGTCGCAGGGACGGGTGGCTACACCTTC. It yields the protein CASSFVAGTGGYTF.

The chain couples TRBV30 to TRBJ2-7; possible D gene TRBD2, 5 bases. Per germline, CDR1 GTSNPN and CDR2 SVGIG (reference sequence). Trimming took 2 bases from V and 2 from J, leaving 13 bases between them. The CDR3 has 14 residues. The CDR3 DNA reads TGTGCCTGGAGTTTCATGAGGAGGACCTACGAGCAGTACTTC. It specifies CAWSFMRRTYEQYF.

V is TRBV20-1 and J is TRBJ1-2, with D uncertain. V lost 3 bases and J 9 bases, leaving 11 bases between the germline ends. Germline lookup yields CDR1 DFQATT and CDR2 SNEGSKA (reference sequence). The CDR3 loop spans 11 amino acids. For the CDR3, the DNA is TGCAGTGCTAGGGGGTCCGATAGCTACACCTTC. This codes for CSARGSDSYTF.

The chain recombines TRBV30 with TRBJ2-5, with 8 nucleotides matching TRBD1. V lost 5 bases, J lost 4 bases, and 6 bases stayed unmatched. This CDR3 contains 13 residues. Germline V CDR1 and CDR2: GTSNPN, SVGIG (reference sequence). The CDR3 DNA follows: TGTGCCTGGTCACAGGGGGGCGGAGAGACCCAGTACTTC. As protein: CAWSQGGGETQYF.

The chain links TRBV30 to TRBJ2-3; no reliable D call. V was trimmed by 2 bases and J by 0 bases, leaving 6 bases between them. CDR1 is GTSNPN and CDR2 is SVGIG in the germline V gene (reference sequence). The CDR3 length is 13 residues. The CDR3 spells CAWSIRSTDTQYF. In nucleotides, the CDR3 is TGTGCCTGGAGTATACGGAGCACAGATACGCAGTATTTT.

The chain joins TRBV19 to TRBJ2-5; perhaps TRBD2 as D (6 bases). Trimming pared 5 bases from V and 4 bases from J, leaving 14 bases between. The CDR3 extends over 14 amino acids. Germline values: CDR1 LNHDA, CDR2 SQIVND (reference sequence). In DNA, the CDR3 is TGTGCCAGTAGTCAGACTAGTTGGGGAGAGACCCAGTACTTC. It translates to CASSQTSWGETQYF. Looking up the rest from reference TRBV19 and TRBJ2-5 gives the full variable domain: DGGITQSPKYLFRKEGQNVTLSCEQNLNHDAMYWYRQDPGQGLRLIYYSQIVNDFQKGDIAEGYSVSREKKESFPLTVTSAQKNPTAFYLCASSQTSWGETQYFGPGTRLLVL.

This clone was seen more than once but under ten times. This chain connects TRBV4-3 to TRBJ2-4; no clear D gene. V gave up 0 bases and J gave up 1 base, with 7 bases separating them. The germline CDR1 and CDR2 sequences are LGHNA and YSLEER. The CDR3 has 15 residues. CDR3: CASSQDLYAKNIQYF. Written as DNA, the CDR3 is TGCGCCAGCAGCCAAGATTTGTATGCCAAAAACATTCAGTACTTC.

This clone appeared a few times. The chain carries TRBV7-9 and TRBJ1-5; tentative D call: TRBD1 (6 bases). The V gene lost 5 bases and the J gene lost 5 bases, with 7 bases spanning the gap. The CDR3 consists of 12 residues. Germline loops: CDR1 SEHNR, CDR2 FQNEAQ (reference sequence). The CDR3 DNA reads TGTGCCAGCAGCCAGGGGCATCAGCCCCAGCATTTT. Amino acid sequence: CASSQGHQPQHF.

The genes are TRBV9 and TRBJ2-5; a possible D gene is TRBD2 (6 bases). The better agreement between TRBJ2-7 and the DNA end casts doubt on the J call. This CDR3 is 15 amino acids long. The germline gives CDR1 SGDLS, CDR2 YYNGEE. In DNA, the CDR3 is TGTGCCAGCAGCGTAGGCGGGGTCTTAACCTACGAGCAGTACTTC. Translated, it gives CASSVGGVLTYEQYF.

This clone was observed a handful of times. A much larger clone sits a single nucleotide away, making a read error possible. The chain combines TRBV11-2 with TRBJ2-6; unclear D gene. The CDR3 has 13 amino acids. Looked up from germline, CDR1 is SGHAT and CDR2 is FQNNGV. Trimming removed 2 bases from V and 1 base from J, with 0 bases in between. The chain's CDR3 is CASSLSGANVLTF. The CDR3, as DNA: TGTGCCAGCAGCTTATCTGGGGCCAACGTCCTGACTTTC.

The J gene is TRBJ2-2, the V gene TRBV5-4; no clear D gene. The V and J ends lost 3 bases and 7 bases respectively, with 10 bases between them. Germline V gene lookup returns CDR1 SGHNT and CDR2 YYREEE (reference sequence). The CDR3 is made up of 13 amino acids. The DNA of the CDR3 is TGTGCCAGCAGCTCCCAAGATGGCGGGGAGCTGTTTTTT. It is translated as CASSSQDGGELFF.

This clone was seen only a few times. The chain carries TRBV6-5 and TRBJ2-5; a weak D match, TRBD2 (7 bases). CDR1 MNHEY and CDR2 SVGAGI come from the germline V gene. The CDR3 consists of 14 residues. Trimming removed 6 bases at V and 5 bases at J, with 16 bases between. The CDR3 reads CASRTPGGGETQYF. The DNA for the CDR3 is TGTGCCAGCAGAACCCCGGGGGGCGGGGAGACCCAGTACTTC.

The chain is built from TRBV19 and TRBJ2-3, with 7 bases that match TRBD2. V shed 9 bases and J 10 bases; nucleotides not matched to a gene: 16. Germline V gene data show CDR1 as LNHDA and CDR2 as SQIVND (reference sequence). This CDR3 has 14 residues. The CDR3 DNA reads TGTGCCAGCGAGGAGACTAGCCTCCAGAAGGCGCAGTATTTT. Translation: CASEETSLQKAQYF.

The chain couples TRBV4-2 to TRBJ2-7; 10 bases line up with TRBD2. There are 16 residues in the CDR3. V lost 0 bases to trimming and J lost 3 bases; unmatched junction nucleotides: 5. In germline, CDR1 is LGHNA, CDR2 YNFKEQ. CDR3 bases: TGTGCCAGCAGCCAAGAACTAGCGGGAAACCACTACGAGCAGTACTTC. Protein product: CASSQELAGNHYEQYF.

This clone was seen a few times. The rearrangement uses TRBV29-1 and TRBJ2-7; TRBD1 or TRBD2 may be the D gene (5 bases each). This CDR3 has 13 amino acids. Germline V CDR1 and CDR2: SQVTM, ANQGSEA. Trimming removed 5 bases from V and 7 bases from J, with 18 bases in between. Here the CDR3 reads CSVRRGRGEEQYF. Written as DNA, the CDR3 is TGCAGCGTTCGAAGGGGAAGGGGAGAGGAGCAGTACTTC.

This clone was counted between two and nine times. V usage is TRBV11-2 and J usage is TRBJ2-2, with 7 bases matching TRBD2. The germline CDR1 and CDR2 sequences are SGHAT and FQNNGV. This CDR3 region has 18 residues. Unmatched junction bases numbered 20, after V lost 8 bases and J lost 5 bases. The chain's CDR3 is CASVPSRRGLKGTGELFF. In DNA, the CDR3 is TGTGCCAGCGTCCCTAGCAGGCGGGGGTTAAAGGGAACCGGGGAGCTGTTTTTT.

This clone came up a few times. The chain couples TRBV6-6 to TRBJ2-4; TRBD1 might be the D (5 bases). V lost 4 bases, J lost 0 bases, and 13 bases lay in between. The CDR3 consists of 16 residues. Germline V lookup: CDR1 MNHNY, CDR2 SVGAGI (reference sequence). CDR3 protein: CASSWGPEGAKNIQYF. CDR3 bases: TGTGCCAGCAGTTGGGGCCCGGAAGGAGCCAAAAACATTCAGTACTTC.

This clone occurred a few times. The chain is built from TRBV5-1 and TRBJ2-7; 8 nucleotides agree with TRBD2. CDR1 is SGHRS and CDR2 is YFSETQ in the germline V gene. This CDR3 is built from 15 residues. V trimming: 1 base; J trimming: 2 bases; junction bases outside the gene matches: 5. CDR3 DNA sequence: TGCGCCAGCAGCTTGTATAGCGGGGACCCCTACGAGCAGTACTTC. Its protein product is CASSLYSGDPYEQYF.

Only a few counts were recorded for this clone. This chain joins TRBV28 and TRBJ1-6; D is perhaps TRBD1 (5 bases). V gave up 2 bases and J gave up 7 bases, with 9 bases separating them. The CDR3 extends over 14 amino acids. The germline V gene encodes CDR1 MDHEN and CDR2 SYDVKM. The CDR3 DNA sequence: TGTGCCAGCAGTTTAGGGGGAGCAAATTCACCCCTCCACTTT. Its protein is CASSLGGANSPLHF.

This chain connects TRBV9 to TRBJ2-3, with 11 bases fitting TRBD1. The CDR3 is made up of 16 amino acids. Trimming took 3 bases from V and 9 from J; bases not matched to a gene: 12. The germline V gene has CDR1 SGDLS and CDR2 YYNGEE. The CDR3 sequence: CASSGSMGQGGRTQYF. The CDR3 nucleotides read TGTGCCAGCAGCGGCTCGATGGGACAGGGGGGTCGGACGCAGTATTTT. The full variable domain, in which reference TRBV9 and TRBJ2-3 provide the parts outside the CDR3, is DSGVTQTPKHLITATGQRVTLRCSPRSGDLSVYWYQQSLDQGLQFLIQYYNGEERAKGNILERFSAQQFPDLHSELNLSSLELGDSALYFCASSGSMGQGGRTQYFGPGTRLTVL.